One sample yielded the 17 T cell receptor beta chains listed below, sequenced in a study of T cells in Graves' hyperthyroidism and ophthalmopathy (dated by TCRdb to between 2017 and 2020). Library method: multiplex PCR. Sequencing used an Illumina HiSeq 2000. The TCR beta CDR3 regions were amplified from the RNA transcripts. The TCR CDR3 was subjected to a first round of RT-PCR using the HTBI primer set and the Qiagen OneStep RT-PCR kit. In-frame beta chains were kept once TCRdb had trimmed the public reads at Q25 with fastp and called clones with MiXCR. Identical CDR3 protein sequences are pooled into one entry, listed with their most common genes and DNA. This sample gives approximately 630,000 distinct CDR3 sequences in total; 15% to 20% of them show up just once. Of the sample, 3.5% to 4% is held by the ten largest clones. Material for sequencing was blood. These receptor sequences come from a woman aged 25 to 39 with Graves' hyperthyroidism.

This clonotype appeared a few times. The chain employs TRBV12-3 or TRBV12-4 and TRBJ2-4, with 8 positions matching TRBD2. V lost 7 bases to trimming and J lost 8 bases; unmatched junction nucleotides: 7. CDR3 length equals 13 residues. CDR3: CASNSGLVDIQYF. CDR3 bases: TGTGCCAGCAATTCGGGACTAGTGGACATTCAGTACTTC.

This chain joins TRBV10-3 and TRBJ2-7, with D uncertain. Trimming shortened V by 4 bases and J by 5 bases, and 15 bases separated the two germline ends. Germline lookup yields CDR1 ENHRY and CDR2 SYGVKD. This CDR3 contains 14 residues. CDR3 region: CAISALLTPHEQYF. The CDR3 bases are TGTGCCATCAGTGCCCTCTTGACCCCCCACGAGCAGTACTTC.

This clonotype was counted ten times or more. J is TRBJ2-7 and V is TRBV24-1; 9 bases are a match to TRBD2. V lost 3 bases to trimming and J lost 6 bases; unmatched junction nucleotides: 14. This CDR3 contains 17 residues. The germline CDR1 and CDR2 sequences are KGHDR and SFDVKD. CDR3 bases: TGTGCCACCAGTGATCCCGGGACTAGCACCCAGGGGGGCGAGCAGTACTTC. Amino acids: CATSDPGTSTQGGEQYF.

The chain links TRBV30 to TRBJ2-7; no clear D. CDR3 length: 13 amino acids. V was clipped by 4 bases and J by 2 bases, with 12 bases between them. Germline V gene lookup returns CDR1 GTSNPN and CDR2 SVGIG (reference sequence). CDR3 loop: CAWTGGPAYEQYF. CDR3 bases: TGTGCCTGGACTGGCGGACCTGCCTACGAGCAGTACTTC.

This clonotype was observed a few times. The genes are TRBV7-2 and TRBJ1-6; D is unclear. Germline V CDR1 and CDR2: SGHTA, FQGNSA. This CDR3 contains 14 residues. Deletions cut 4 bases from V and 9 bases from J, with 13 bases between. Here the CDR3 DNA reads TGTGCCAGCAGCTCGGGTTTAGTGAGTTCACCCCTCCACTTT. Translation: CASSSGLVSSPLHF. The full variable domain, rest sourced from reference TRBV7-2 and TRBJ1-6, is GAGVSQSPSNKVTEKGKDVELRCDPISGHTALYWYRQSLGQGLEFLIYFQGNSAPDKSGLPSDRFSAERTGGSVSTLTIQRTQQEDSAVYLCASSSGLVSSPLHFGNGTRLTVT.

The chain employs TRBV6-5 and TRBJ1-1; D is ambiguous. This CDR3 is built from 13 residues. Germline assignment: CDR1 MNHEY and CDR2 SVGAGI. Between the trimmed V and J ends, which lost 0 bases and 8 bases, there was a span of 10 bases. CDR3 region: CASSYSLPEEAFF. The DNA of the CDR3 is TGTGCCAGCAGTTACTCCCTTCCGGAGGAAGCTTTCTTT.

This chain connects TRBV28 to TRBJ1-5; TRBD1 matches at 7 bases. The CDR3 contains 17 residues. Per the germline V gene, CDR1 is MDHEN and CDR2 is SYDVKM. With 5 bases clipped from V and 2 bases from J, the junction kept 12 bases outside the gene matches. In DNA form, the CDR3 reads TGTGCCAGCAGTCCCCCCGCTCCAAGGGGGCGCAATCAGCCCCAGCATTTT. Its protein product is CASSPPAPRGRNQPQHF.

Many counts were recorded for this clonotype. CDR3 residues: CASSPRSKHRAQHF. The DNA of the CDR3 is TGTGCCAGCAGTCCTCGATCCAAACACCGGGCCCAGCATTTT. The chain combines TRBV28 with TRBJ1-5; D is undetermined. The CDR3 is 14 residues long. V was shortened by 5 bases and J by 11 bases, with 19 bases between the two germline ends. Germline V lookup: CDR1 MDHEN, CDR2 SYDVKM.

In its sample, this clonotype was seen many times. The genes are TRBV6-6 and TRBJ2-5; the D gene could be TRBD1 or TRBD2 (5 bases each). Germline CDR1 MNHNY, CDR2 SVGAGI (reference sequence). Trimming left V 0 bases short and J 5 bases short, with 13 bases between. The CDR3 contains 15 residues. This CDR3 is CASSYSGAGSETQYF. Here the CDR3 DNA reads TGTGCCAGCAGTTACTCCGGGGCAGGGTCGGAGACCCAGTACTTC.

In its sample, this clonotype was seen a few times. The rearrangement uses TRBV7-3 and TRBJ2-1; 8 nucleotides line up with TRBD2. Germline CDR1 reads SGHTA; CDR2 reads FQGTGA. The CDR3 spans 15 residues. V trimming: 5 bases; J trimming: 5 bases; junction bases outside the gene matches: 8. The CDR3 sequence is CASSRPGGPHNEQFF. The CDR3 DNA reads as TGTGCCAGCAGCCGCCCGGGAGGGCCCCACAATGAGCAGTTCTTC.

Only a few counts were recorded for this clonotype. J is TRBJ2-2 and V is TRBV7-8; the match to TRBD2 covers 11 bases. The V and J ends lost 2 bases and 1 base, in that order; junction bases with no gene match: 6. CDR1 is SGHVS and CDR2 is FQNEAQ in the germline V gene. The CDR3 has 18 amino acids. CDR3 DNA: TGTGCCAGCAGCTTAATTAGGCTAGCGGGAGGGAACACCGGGGAGCTGTTTTTT. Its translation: CASSLIRLAGGNTGELFF.

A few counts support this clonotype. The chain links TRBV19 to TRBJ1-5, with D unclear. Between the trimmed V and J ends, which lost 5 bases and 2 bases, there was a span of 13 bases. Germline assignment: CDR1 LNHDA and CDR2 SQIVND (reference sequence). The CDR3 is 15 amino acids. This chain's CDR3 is CASSPRREGNQPQHF. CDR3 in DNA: TGTGCCAGTAGTCCCCGGAGGGAGGGCAATCAGCCCCAGCATTTT.

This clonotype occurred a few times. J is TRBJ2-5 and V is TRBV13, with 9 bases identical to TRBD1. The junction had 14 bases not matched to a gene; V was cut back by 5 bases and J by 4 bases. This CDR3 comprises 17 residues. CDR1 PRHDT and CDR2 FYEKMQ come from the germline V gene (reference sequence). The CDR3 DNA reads TGTGCCAGCAGCGCATACAACAACAGGGGGCTAATAGAGACCCAGTACTTC. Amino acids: CASSAYNNRGLIETQYF.

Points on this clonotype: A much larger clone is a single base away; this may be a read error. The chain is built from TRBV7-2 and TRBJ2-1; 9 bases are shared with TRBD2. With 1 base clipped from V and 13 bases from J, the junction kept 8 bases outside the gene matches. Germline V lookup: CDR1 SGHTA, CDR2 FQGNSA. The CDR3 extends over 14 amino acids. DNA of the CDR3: TGTGCCAGCAGCTTAGGGGTCGCGGGAGGGTTTCAGTTCTTC. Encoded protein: CASSLGVAGGFQFF.

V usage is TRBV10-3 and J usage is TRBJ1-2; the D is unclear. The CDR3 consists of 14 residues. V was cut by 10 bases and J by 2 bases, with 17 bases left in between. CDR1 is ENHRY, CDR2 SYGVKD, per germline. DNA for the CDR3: TGTGCCACCCGAGGAGGCCACGACAACTATGGCTACACCTTC. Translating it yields CATRGGHDNYGYTF.

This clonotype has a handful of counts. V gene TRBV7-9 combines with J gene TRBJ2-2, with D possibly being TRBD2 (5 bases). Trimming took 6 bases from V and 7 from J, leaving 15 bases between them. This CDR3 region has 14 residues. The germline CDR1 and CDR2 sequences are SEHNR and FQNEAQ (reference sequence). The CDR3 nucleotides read TGTGCCAGCAGTCCTCATTGGGAGAGCGGGGAGCTGTTTTTT. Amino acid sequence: CASSPHWESGELFF.

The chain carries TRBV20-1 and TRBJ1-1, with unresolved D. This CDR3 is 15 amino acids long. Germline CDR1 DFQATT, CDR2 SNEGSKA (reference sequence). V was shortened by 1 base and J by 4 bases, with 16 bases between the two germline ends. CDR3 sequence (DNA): TGCAGTGCTAGAGCCCGGGGAGGGCTCGCCACTGAAGCTTTCTTT. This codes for CSARARGGLATEAFF.